A single sample is the source of the 30 T cell receptor beta chains below, sequenced in a study of shared clonotypes between healthy human individuals. Libraries were prepared by immunoSEQ multiplex PCR; TCRdb keeps only in-frame clonotypes and omits some of them. Of some 2 million clones listed, about 95% were seen once; the top ten hold 0.9% to 1.5%. Positively selected for CCR7, the CD45RO-negative cells used as naive CD8 cells excluded terminally differentiated effector memory CD45RA+ cells. The material sequenced was naive CD8+ T cells sorted from blood. The receptors were sampled from a man aged 18 to 35 in good health.

The J gene is TRBJ1-2, the V gene TRBV30, with 8 bases fitting TRBD1. In germline, CDR1 is GTSNPN, CDR2 SVGIG (reference sequence). The CDR3 is made up of 12 amino acids. The trim removed 5 bases at V and 7 bases at J, leaving 6 bases unmatched. CDR3 sequence: CAWEDRVSGYTF. The CDR3 bases are TGTGCCTGGGAGGACAGGGTCTCTGGCTACACCTTC. The entire variable domain, with the rest obtained from reference TRBV30 and TRBJ1-2, is as follows: SQTIHQWPATLVQPVGSPLSLECTVEGTSNPNLYWYRQAAGRGLQLLFYSVGIGQISSEVPQNLSASRPQDRQFILSSKKLLLSDSGFYLCAWEDRVSGYTFGSGTRLTVV.

The chain uses TRBV10-1 and TRBJ2-5; 7 nucleotides align to TRBD2. The CDR3 spans 13 residues. The J segment lost 4 bases and the V segment lost 4 bases, leaving 3 bases of the junction unmatched. Germline CDR1 and CDR2: WNHNN and SYGVQD (reference sequence). CDR3 in amino acids: CASSAAGRETQYF. The CDR3, as DNA: TGCGCCAGCAGTGCAGCGGGACGAGAGACCCAGTACTTC.

The genes are TRBV19 and TRBJ1-4; D possibly corresponds to TRBD1 (5 bases). Trimming stripped 7 bases from V and 6 bases from J, with 18 bases between. There are 15 residues in the CDR3. In germline, CDR1 is LNHDA, CDR2 SQIVND (reference sequence). The CDR3 bases are TGTGCCAGTAAACCTTGGGCAGGGCAGGATGAAAAACTGTTTTTT. Amino acid sequence: CASKPWAGQDEKLFF. The complete variable domain, with remaining parts taken from reference TRBV19 and TRBJ1-4, reads DGGITQSPKYLFRKEGQNVTLSCEQNLNHDAMYWYRQDPGQGLRLIYYSQIVNDFQKGDIAEGYSVSREKKESFPLTVTSAQKNPTAFYLCASKPWAGQDEKLFFGSGTQLSVL.

This chain connects TRBV13 to TRBJ2-7; D remains unclear. CDR3 length: 13 amino acids. Germline V lookup: CDR1 PRHDT, CDR2 FYEKMQ (reference sequence). Trimming cost V 4 bases and J 9 bases, with 16 bases left between them. CDR3 sequence: CASSSGPDWVQYF. Here the CDR3 DNA reads TGTGCCAGCAGCTCCGGACCTGATTGGGTGCAGTACTTC. Full variable domain (missing parts from reference TRBV13 and TRBJ2-7): AAGVIQSPRHLIKEKRETATLKCYPIPRHDTVYWYQQGPGQDPQFLISFYEKMQSDKGSIPDRFSAQQFSDYHSELNMSSLELGDSALYFCASSSGPDWVQYFGPGTRLTVT.

As to this clone: The same CDR3 can be traced to other DNA sequences in this sample. This sequence joins TRBV6-5 and TRBJ2-1; D call uncertain. Germline CDR1 reads MNHEY; CDR2 reads SVGAGI. There are 14 residues in the CDR3. Trimming left V 5 bases short and J 2 bases short, with 10 bases between. CDR3 protein: CASSTSDTYNEQFF. The CDR3 region has the DNA TGTGCCAGCAGTACCTCCGACACCTACAATGAGCAGTTCTTC.

This chain links TRBV5-1 with TRBJ2-7; 10 nucleotides match TRBD2. From germline, CDR1 is SGHRS and CDR2 YFSETQ. The CDR3 extends over 16 amino acids. V was clipped by 0 bases and J by 0 bases; unmatched bases: 3. The CDR3 DNA follows: TGCGCCAGCAGCTTGGTAGCGGGAGGAGTCTCCTACGAGCAGTACTTC. Translated, it gives CASSLVAGGVSYEQYF.

The chain combines TRBV2 with TRBJ2-7; a possible D gene is TRBD2 (6 bases). The V gene lost 7 bases and the J gene lost 5 bases, with 21 bases spanning the gap. This CDR3 is 15 amino acids long. Germline lookup yields CDR1 SNHLY and CDR2 FYNNEI. The chain's CDR3 is CASTLWGEGNNEQYF. The CDR3 nucleotides are TGTGCCAGCACCTTATGGGGGGAAGGTAACAACGAGCAGTACTTC.

This chain connects TRBV5-6 to TRBJ1-1; D unclear. Germline assignment: CDR1 SGHDT and CDR2 YYEEEE. This CDR3 is built from 14 residues. The germline V and J ends were trimmed by 1 base and 2 bases, with 9 bases remaining between them. The CDR3 nucleotides read TGTGCCAGCAGCTTGTGGCTGGAAAACACTGAAGCTTTCTTT. Amino acids: CASSLWLENTEAFF.

The chain couples TRBV28 to TRBJ2-3; no clear D. CDR1 is MDHEN and CDR2 is SYDVKM in the germline V gene. This CDR3 comprises 14 residues. V gave up 5 bases and J gave up 2 bases, with 11 bases separating them. The CDR3 sequence is CASSQGPITDTQYF. The CDR3 region has the DNA TGTGCCAGCAGTCAAGGACCAATCACAGATACGCAGTATTTT.

The chain links TRBV29-1 to TRBJ2-7; 10 nucleotides line up with TRBD2. J gave up 4 bases and V 3 bases, and 3 bases lay outside the gene matches. Germline-derived CDR1 and CDR2 are SQVTM and ANQGSEA. This CDR3 region has 13 residues. CDR3 bases: TGCAGCGTTGACGGGACTAGCGATTACGAGCAGTACTTC. Residues: CSVDGTSDYEQYF.

The J gene is TRBJ2-7, the V gene TRBV11-2, with D uncertain. Trimming shortened V by 4 bases and J by 5 bases, and 15 bases separated the two germline ends. The germline CDR1 and CDR2 sequences are SGHAT and FQNNGV. The CDR3 consists of 14 residues. CDR3 sequence (DNA): TGTGCCAGCAGCTGGGGATCCCTTAGGGACGAGCAGTACTTC. This translates into CASSWGSLRDEQYF.

Remarks on this clone: Other DNA sequences within the sample encode an identical CDR3. The chain links TRBV15 to TRBJ2-5; perhaps TRBD1 as D (5 bases). V was trimmed by 0 bases and J by 1 base, leaving 6 bases between them. The CDR3 contains 14 residues. From germline, CDR1 is LNHNV and CDR2 YYDKDF (reference sequence). The CDR3: CATSRDRGQETQYF. The CDR3 coding sequence is TGTGCCACCAGCAGAGATAGGGGCCAAGAGACCCAGTACTTC.

V and J are TRBV10-3 and TRBJ2-3; 12 bases agree with TRBD2. V gave up 6 bases and J gave up 0 bases; unmatched junction bases: 4. The length of the CDR3 is 16 residues. Germline assignment: CDR1 ENHRY and CDR2 SYGVKD. The CDR3 nucleotides read TGTGCCATCAGGACTAGCGGGGGCCTAAGCACAGATACGCAGTATTTT. Its translation is CAIRTSGGLSTDTQYF.

V is TRBV18 and J is TRBJ2-1; no definite D call. Germline V gives CDR1 KGHSH, CDR2 LQKENI. CDR3 length: 13 residues. Between the trimmed V and J ends, which lost 3 bases and 4 bases, there was a span of 7 bases. In DNA, the CDR3 is TGTGCCAGCTCACCCGAGAGTTACAATGAGCAGTTCTTC. As protein: CASSPESYNEQFF.

The chain carries TRBV6-5 and TRBJ2-1; 9 positions agree with TRBD2. The J segment lost 7 bases and the V segment lost 0 bases, leaving 7 bases of the junction unmatched. CDR3 length: 16 residues. Looked up from germline, CDR1 is MNHEY and CDR2 is SVGAGI. CDR3 protein: CASSYSLLAGSNEQFF. Written as DNA, the CDR3 is TGTGCCAGCAGTTACTCGCTGCTAGCGGGGTCGAATGAGCAGTTCTTC.

About this clone: The sample contains more than one DNA sequence encoding this CDR3. The V gene is TRBV5-1, the J gene TRBJ1-1; D is unclear. CDR1 and CDR2 from the germline V gene are SGHRS and YFSETQ. V lost 1 base and J lost 1, with 8 bases in between. This CDR3 is 14 amino acids long. The CDR3: CASSLYSGNTEAFF. CDR3 bases: TGCGCCAGCAGCTTGTATTCAGGGAACACTGAAGCTTTCTTT.

The chain has TRBV7-9 and TRBJ2-3, with TRBD1 matching over 9 bases. The CDR3 consists of 16 residues. Germline V CDR1 and CDR2: SEHNR, FQNEAQ (reference sequence). After removal of 5 bases from V and 5 bases from J, the junction contained 11 bases not matched to a gene. This chain's CDR3 is CASSPATGGAVDTQYF. Here the CDR3 DNA reads TGTGCCAGCAGCCCAGCCACAGGGGGCGCGGTAGATACGCAGTATTTT.

This rearrangement joins TRBV7-9 to TRBJ2-7; no clear D. Germline CDR1 reads SEHNR; CDR2 reads FQNEAQ (reference sequence). V was pared by 4 bases and J by 7 bases, with 14 bases between. The CDR3 is made up of 13 amino acids. The CDR3 sequence is CASSSVPESEQYF. The CDR3 DNA reads as TGTGCCAGCAGCTCCGTCCCCGAGTCAGAGCAGTACTTC.

The gene calls are TRBV13 and TRBJ2-1, with D maybe TRBD1 (6 bases). CDR1 and CDR2 (germline): PRHDT, FYEKMQ (reference sequence). CDR3 length: 14 amino acids. With 3 bases removed from V and 3 bases from J, the gap between germline ends came to 9 bases. The CDR3 reads CASSLQGNYNEQFF. CDR3 DNA: TGTGCCAGCAGCTTGCAGGGGAACTACAATGAGCAGTTCTTC.

The chain combines TRBV7-8 with TRBJ1-1; possible D gene TRBD1, 5 bases. This CDR3 region has 19 residues. The V gene lost 1 base and the J gene lost 1 base, with 22 bases spanning the gap. Germline lookup yields CDR1 SGHVS and CDR2 FQNEAQ. DNA of the CDR3: TGTGCCAGCAGCTTAGGTTTTATGGCAGGGTGGAGATCGAACACTGAAGCTTTCTTT. It translates to CASSLGFMAGWRSNTEAFF.

The chain is built from TRBV6-1 and TRBJ1-2, with a possible D match to TRBD1 (6 bases). The CDR3 loop spans 17 amino acids. The germline V gene has CDR1 MNHNS and CDR2 SASEGT. Between the trimmed V and J ends, which lost 2 bases and 6 bases, there was a span of 22 bases. The DNA for the CDR3 is TGTGCCAGCAGTGAAACGCTCGCAGGGGAGGGCGTTAATGGCTACACCTTC. Amino acids: CASSETLAGEGVNGYTF.

The J gene is TRBJ2-5, the V gene TRBV11-2; D not resolved. This CDR3 is built from 14 residues. The germline V gene encodes CDR1 SGHAT and CDR2 FQNNGV. V was clipped by 1 base and J by 3 bases, with 9 bases between them. CDR3: CASSLGAGEETQYF. In DNA, the CDR3 is TGTGCCAGCAGCTTAGGTGCAGGAGAAGAGACCCAGTACTTC.

This chain links TRBV5-6 with TRBJ2-7; D not certain. The germline V gene encodes CDR1 SGHDT and CDR2 YYEEEE. V lost 0 bases, J lost 9 bases, and 10 bases lay in between. The CDR3 has 12 amino acids. The CDR3 region has the DNA TGTGCCAGCAGCTTGGCAGCCTCTGGGCAGTACTTC. Amino acid sequence: CASSLAASGQYF.

V is TRBV28 and J is TRBJ1-2; D gene unclear. Between the trimmed V and J ends, which lost 9 bases and 6 bases, there was a span of 23 bases. The CDR3 runs to 15 residues. CDR1 and CDR2 (germline): MDHEN, SYDVKM. CDR3 sequence reads: CASMTHWEGKDGYTF. The CDR3 DNA reads TGTGCCAGTATGACGCATTGGGAAGGCAAGGATGGCTACACCTTC.

The rearrangement links TRBV6-4 to TRBJ2-7; 7 positions match TRBD2. The germline V gene encodes CDR1 MRHNA and CDR2 SNTAGT. This CDR3 contains 14 residues. Germline trimming cut 3 bases from V and 3 bases from J; bases unmatched to any gene: 5. This CDR3 reads CASSEMAGDYEQYF. CDR3 sequence (DNA): TGTGCCAGCAGTGAGATGGCGGGAGACTACGAGCAGTACTTC.

V and J are TRBV7-9 and TRBJ2-1; weak D call: TRBD2 (7 bases). CDR3 length: 16 residues. Trimming shortened V by 2 bases and J by 6 bases, and 17 bases separated the two germline ends. Germline CDR1 and CDR2: SEHNR and FQNEAQ (reference sequence). The CDR3 bases are TGTGCCAGCAGCTTAAGGGCGGGGGCTTATTCCAATGAGCAGTTCTTC. Translated, it gives CASSLRAGAYSNEQFF.

The chain has TRBV5-1 and TRBJ2-7; D might be TRBD1 (5 bases). The CDR3 sequence is 14 residues long. CDR1 and CDR2 (germline): SGHRS, YFSETQ. Trimming cost V 3 bases and J 4 bases, with 14 bases left between them. CDR3 protein: CASSSGAKKYEQYF. Written as DNA, the CDR3 is TGCGCCAGCAGCTCTGGGGCCAAGAAATACGAGCAGTACTTC.

The chain couples TRBV10-2 to TRBJ1-5; possibly TRBD1 for D (5 bases). V shed 6 bases and J shed 5 bases, with 8 bases lying between them. CDR1 is WSHSY and CDR2 is SAAADI in the germline V gene. The CDR3 consists of 12 residues. The CDR3 DNA reads as TGCGCCAGCAGGCAGGGCGATCAGCCCCAGCATTTT. Translation: CASRQGDQPQHF.

This rearrangement joins TRBV23-1 to TRBJ2-2, with 10 positions matching TRBD1. TRBV23-1 is labeled an ORF, and its function is uncertain. V dropped 0 bases and J dropped 4; count of bases not matched to a gene: 5. CDR3 length: 17 amino acids. The CDR3 DNA follows: TGCGCCAGCAGTCAATCGCTGGGACAGGGGTTCACCGGGGAGCTGTTTTTT. It translates to CASSQSLGQGFTGELFF.

The V call is TRBV27, the J call TRBJ2-6; maybe TRBD1 (6 bases). V lost 5 bases, J lost 1 base, and 18 bases lay in between. The length of the CDR3 is 18 residues. CDR1 MNHEY and CDR2 SMNVEV come from the germline V gene (reference sequence). The CDR3 coding sequence is TGTGCCAGCAGTCCACACACAGGGTCGATGTCTGGGGCCAACGTCCTGACTTTC. It translates to CASSPHTGSMSGANVLTF.